A single sample is the source of the 32 T cell receptor beta chains below, sequenced in a study of beta chain features in type 1 diabetes. Overall study results and limits: Shortening of TCRB CDR3s, moderate but significant, appeared in all four CD4+ subsets of Type 1 diabetes patients.

Their antigens remain unidentified. TCRB transcripts that were expressed got sequenced, as all of the isolated RNA had been reverse transcribed. Data came from immunoSEQ multiplex PCR; TCRdb stores just in-frame clones and leaves some out. The repertoire holds about 660,000 clones, with 11% to 15% as singletons. Sample: naive CD4+ T cells from blood. These receptors were taken from a man aged 18 to 29 with type 1 diabetes.

The chain is built from TRBV4-3 and TRBJ1-1, with D unclear. This CDR3 contains 15 residues. CDR1 is LGHNA and CDR2 is YSLEER in the germline V gene. V lost 0 bases and J lost 4, with 12 bases in between. CDR3 sequence: CASSQDVGLGTEAFF. The CDR3 region has the DNA TGCGCCAGCAGCCAAGATGTGGGGTTGGGCACTGAAGCTTTCTTT.

V is TRBV9 and J is TRBJ2-7; D is perhaps TRBD1 (6 bases). This CDR3 is built from 14 residues. The germline CDR1 and CDR2 sequences are SGDLS and YYNGEE. Trimming left V 0 bases short and J 6 bases short, with 13 bases between. In nucleotides, the CDR3 is TGTGCCAGCAGCGTAGACCCAGACAGGATCGAGCAGTACTTC. It encodes CASSVDPDRIEQYF.

The V and J genes are TRBV9 and TRBJ2-3; TRBD1 matches at 9 bases. Germline V gene lookup returns CDR1 SGDLS and CDR2 YYNGEE. The CDR3 totals 18 residues. J lost 1 base, V lost 0 bases, and 9 bases had no gene match. CDR3 DNA: TGTGCCAGCAGCGTAGCCCCCTCGGACAGGGGCGGCACAGATACGCAGTATTTT. Protein: CASSVAPSDRGGTDTQYF.

In this sample, this clone turned up a few times. The rearrangement joins TRBV29-1 to TRBJ2-2; D not certain. This CDR3 is 13 amino acids long. V lost 3 bases and J lost 1, with 6 bases in between. Germline assignment: CDR1 SQVTM and CDR2 ANQGSEA. This CDR3 is CSVDPGNTGELFF. The CDR3 nucleotides read TGCAGCGTTGATCCAGGGAACACCGGGGAGCTGTTTTTT.

This clone has a handful of counts. V usage is TRBV30 and J usage is TRBJ1-2; D call uncertain. CDR1 is GTSNPN and CDR2 is SVGIG in the germline V gene (reference sequence). The CDR3 loop spans 14 amino acids. V was clipped by 3 bases and J by 4 bases, with 15 bases between them. CDR3 amino acids: CAWRGPGEGYGYTF. Written as DNA, the CDR3 is TGTGCCTGGAGGGGCCCCGGGGAGGGCTATGGCTACACCTTC.

This clone was counted only a few times. The J gene is TRBJ2-4, the V gene TRBV7-2, with D tentatively TRBD2 (5 bases). Germline V gene lookup returns CDR1 SGHTA and CDR2 FQGNSA. V was clipped by 1 base and J by 13 bases, with 23 bases between them. The CDR3 runs to 16 residues. CDR3 loop: CASSLEGALTVGIQYF. CDR3 nucleotides: TGTGCCAGCAGCTTAGAGGGAGCTCTTACTGTCGGTATCCAGTACTTC.

The gene calls are TRBV4-1 and TRBJ2-1, with D uncertain. Per the germline V gene, CDR1 is MGHRA and CDR2 is YSYEKL. The ends were cut back, 5 bases at V and 2 bases at J, with 22 bases in the middle. The CDR3 sequence is 18 residues long. The CDR3 DNA follows: TGCGCCAGCAGCTACTCACCCCCCCATGAGAGGCCCTACAATGAGCAGTTCTTC. This codes for CASSYSPPHERPYNEQFF.

The chain uses TRBV29-1 and TRBJ2-3; D may be TRBD2 (5 bases). The CDR3 contains 13 residues. Trimming removed 7 bases from V and 0 bases from J, with 11 bases in between. Germline V CDR1 and CDR2: SQVTM, ANQGSEA. The CDR3 reads CSGTSASTDTQYF. The CDR3 nucleotides are TGCAGCGGGACTTCTGCTAGCACAGATACGCAGTATTTT.

This clone was seen a few times. As DNA, the CDR3 is TGTGCCAGCAGCGTAGCTACGGGGCCACAGGGAGACGAGCAGTACTTC. Translated, it gives CASSVATGPQGDEQYF. The chain uses TRBV9 and TRBJ2-7; TRBD1 is a possible D gene (6 bases). The CDR3 consists of 16 residues. From germline, CDR1 is SGDLS and CDR2 YYNGEE. Between the trimmed V and J ends, which lost 0 bases and 5 bases, there was a span of 18 bases.

This chain's CDR3 is CASNRQFSLTDTQYF. The CDR3 DNA reads as TGTGCCAGCAACCGTCAGTTCTCACTTACAGATACGCAGTATTTT. J is TRBJ2-3 and V is TRBV25-1, with D unresolved. The CDR3 has 15 amino acids. Germline CDR1 and CDR2: MGHDK and SYGVNS. V dropped 7 bases and J dropped 3 bases, with 17 bases sitting between them.

Here the CDR3 DNA reads TGTGCCAGCTCACCACCATATACTAGGCAGGGAGAGACCCAGTACTTC. It specifies CASSPPYTRQGETQYF. This chain links TRBV18 with TRBJ2-5; D possibly matches TRBD1 or TRBD2 (5 bases each). V was cut by 0 bases and J by 4 bases, with 15 bases left in between. The CDR3 spans 16 residues. Germline V gene data show CDR1 as KGHSH and CDR2 as LQKENI.

In its sample, this clone was seen a few times. Given the absence of the conserved phenylalanine or tryptophan at the CDR3 end, a read error is likely. It is unclear where the CDR3 begins or ends on the DNA, so no DNA is shown, and the CDR3 is as TCRdb lists it. The rearrangement links TRBV29-1 to TRBJ1-1. Germline loops: CDR1 SQVTM, CDR2 ANQGSEA. Inclusive of both ends, the CDR3 amounts to 8 amino acids. Here the CDR3 reads CSVELGFI.

This clone was picked up a small number of times. V and J are TRBV4-2 and TRBJ2-1, with TRBD2 as a possible D gene (6 bases). Trimming took 4 bases from V and 7 from J, leaving 20 bases between them. This CDR3 is 16 amino acids long. The germline CDR1 and CDR2 sequences are LGHNA and YNFKEQ. The CDR3 nucleotides read TGTGCCAGCAGCCGATTTTCTGGGGGGTTAACAAATGAGCAGTTCTTC. Its translation is CASSRFSGGLTNEQFF.

This clone was seen a few times. This chain links TRBV29-1 with TRBJ2-5; 7 bases match TRBD1. The CDR3 consists of 12 residues. J lost 0 bases, V lost 8 bases, and 3 bases had no gene match. CDR1 and CDR2 (germline): SQVTM, ANQGSEA. CDR3: CSTDRDQETQYF. In DNA, the CDR3 is TGCAGCACCGACAGGGACCAAGAGACCCAGTACTTC.

This chain links TRBV19 with TRBJ2-1; 13 bases align to TRBD2. The CDR3 extends over 15 amino acids. The V gene's germline CDR1 is LNHDA and CDR2 SQIVND (reference sequence). The J segment lost 7 bases and the V segment lost 1 base, leaving 1 base of the junction unmatched. The CDR3 nucleotides are TGTGCCAGTAGTATAGTGACTAGCGGGGGGAATGAGCAGTTCTTC. Protein sequence: CASSIVTSGGNEQFF.

This clone was recorded a few times. At the DNA level, this CDR3 is encoded by other sequences in the same sample as well. The gene calls are TRBV5-1 and TRBJ1-2, with 7 bases identical to TRBD1. The CDR3 loop spans 14 amino acids. Unmatched junction bases numbered 3, after V lost 4 bases and J lost 0 bases. Looked up from germline, CDR1 is SGHRS and CDR2 is YFSETQ. The CDR3 spells CASSPGQANYGYTF. The DNA for the CDR3 is TGCGCCAGCAGCCCTGGACAGGCTAACTATGGCTACACCTTC. Variable domain in full (rest from reference TRBV5-1 and TRBJ1-2): KAGVTQTPRYLIKTRGQQVTLSCSPISGHRSVSWYQQTPGQGLQFLFEYFSETQRNKGNFPGRFSGRQFSNSRSEMNVSTLELGDSALYLCASSPGQANYGYTFGSGTRLTVV.

The J gene is TRBJ2-1, the V gene TRBV9; 8 bases are shared with TRBD2. Germline V gene lookup returns CDR1 SGDLS and CDR2 YYNGEE. The V gene end was trimmed by 1 base and the J gene end by 7 bases; junction bases not matched to a gene: 4. The CDR3 length is 14 residues. In DNA, the CDR3 is TGTGCCAGCAGCGTATCGAGCGGGAGTAATGAGCAGTTCTTC. Encoded protein: CASSVSSGSNEQFF. Together with reference TRBV9 and TRBJ2-1, the CDR3 gives the full variable domain: DSGVTQTPKHLITATGQRVTLRCSPRSGDLSVYWYQQSLDQGLQFLIQYYNGEERAKGNILERFSAQQFPDLHSELNLSSLELGDSALYFCASSVSSGSNEQFFGPGTRLTVL.

This clone was seen a few times. The V and J genes are TRBV28 and TRBJ2-1; the match to TRBD1 covers 10 bases. CDR3 length: 15 residues. Germline CDR1 MDHEN, CDR2 SYDVKM. The trim removed 6 bases at V and 10 bases at J, leaving 12 bases unmatched. Here the CDR3 reads CASSTPGQGVGEQFF. In DNA, the CDR3 is TGTGCCAGCAGCACACCTGGACAGGGGGTGGGCGAGCAGTTCTTC.

CDR3 region: CASSLLRESHNEQFF. The CDR3 DNA reads TGTGCCAGCAGCTTATTGAGGGAGAGTCACAATGAGCAGTTCTTC. V and J are TRBV7-2 and TRBJ2-1, with D tentatively TRBD2 (5 bases). The V and J ends lost 2 bases and 5 bases respectively, with 13 bases between them. Looked up from germline, CDR1 is SGHTA and CDR2 is FQGNSA. This CDR3 is 15 amino acids long. The full variable domain, completed using reference TRBV7-2 and TRBJ2-1, is GAGVSQSPSNKVTEKGKDVELRCDPISGHTALYWYRQSLGQGLEFLIYFQGNSAPDKSGLPSDRFSAERTGGSVSTLTIQRTQQEDSAVYLCASSLLRESHNEQFFGPGTRLTVL.

There are a few counts of this clone. This chain joins TRBV12-5 and TRBJ2-1; a weak D match, TRBD2 (6 bases). Germline CDR1 and CDR2: LGHNT and FRNRAP. With 6 bases removed from V and 10 bases from J, the gap between germline ends came to 16 bases. The CDR3 consists of 13 residues. CDR3 DNA: TGTGCTAGTGGGCCGGAGGGGATCGGCGAGCAGTTCTTC. This gives the protein CASGPEGIGEQFF.

This clone came up a few times. This chain uses TRBV20-1 with TRBJ2-3; no clear D. Germline V gene data show CDR1 as DFQATT and CDR2 as SNEGSKA (reference sequence). This CDR3 contains 8 residues. The V end was cut by 1 base, the J end by 14 bases, with 4 bases between. The CDR3 spells CSARGSYF. The DNA of the CDR3 is TGCAGTGCTAGAGGGTCGTATTTT.

The genes are TRBV7-2 and TRBJ1-2; D not certain. V dropped 1 base and J dropped 5 bases, with 11 bases sitting between them. This CDR3 is built from 14 residues. Germline V gene sequence: CDR1 SGHTA, CDR2 FQGNSA. CDR3 in amino acids: CASSLEGFVYGYTF. The CDR3 DNA follows: TGTGCCAGCAGCTTAGAAGGGTTTGTGTATGGCTACACCTTC. The full variable domain, rest sourced from reference TRBV7-2 and TRBJ1-2, is GAGVSQSPSNKVTEKGKDVELRCDPISGHTALYWYRQSLGQGLEFLIYFQGNSAPDKSGLPSDRFSAERTGGSVSTLTIQRTQQEDSAVYLCASSLEGFVYGYTFGSGTRLTVV.

This clone turned up a few times. Its ends do not fully match the called genes, so a read error is possible. V and J are TRBV10-3 and TRBJ1-2, with D tentatively TRBD1 (6 bases). The CDR3 contains 15 residues. Germline V gene data show CDR1 as ENHRY and CDR2 as SYGVKD. As DNA, the CDR3 is TGTGCCATCGGTGAGGACAGTCCCTACCTCTATGGCTACACCTTC. It specifies CAIGEDSPYLYGYTF.

This clone has only a few counts. CDR3 coding DNA: TGTGCCAGCAGCCAAGGCATATGGGGACAGGGGGCCTATGGCTACACCTTC. It translates to CASSQGIWGQGAYGYTF. V is TRBV4-2 and J is TRBJ1-2; 12 bases agree with TRBD1. There are 17 residues in the CDR3. J was trimmed by 4 bases and V by 1 base; bases with no gene match: 7. Germline-derived CDR1 and CDR2 are LGHNA and YNFKEQ.

This clone was counted a few times. CDR3 DNA: TGTGCCAGCAGTGCTGGGGTGAATGAAAAACTGTTTTTT. Translated: CASSAGVNEKLFF. The chain recombines TRBV2 with TRBJ1-4; D unclear. The CDR3 consists of 13 residues. V was cut by 4 bases and J by 5 bases, with 8 bases left in between. Germline V gene sequence: CDR1 SNHLY, CDR2 FYNNEI.

This clone was observed a few times. J is TRBJ2-5 and V is TRBV28; D unresolved. V was cut by 1 base and J by 2 bases, with 14 bases left in between. The CDR3 is 16 amino acids. The germline V gene has CDR1 MDHEN and CDR2 SYDVKM. CDR3 in amino acids: CASSLLGLGDQETQYF. DNA of the CDR3: TGTGCCAGCAGTTTATTGGGCCTTGGGGATCAAGAGACCCAGTACTTC.

The gene calls are TRBV13 and TRBJ2-3; D gene ambiguous. The CDR3 covers 14 residues. Trimming left V 0 bases short and J 2 bases short, with 6 bases between. Germline V lookup: CDR1 PRHDT, CDR2 FYEKMQ (reference sequence). CDR3 in amino acids: CASSLGGITDTQYF. CDR3 sequence (DNA): TGTGCCAGCAGCTTAGGAGGAATCACAGATACGCAGTATTTT.

The chain combines TRBV7-9 with TRBJ2-3; no clear D. The CDR3 consists of 14 residues. Trimming removed 5 bases from V and 1 base from J, with 10 bases in between. From germline, CDR1 is SEHNR and CDR2 FQNEAQ (reference sequence). The CDR3 region is CASSISVGTDTQYF. Written as DNA, the CDR3 is TGTGCCAGCAGCATCAGCGTCGGCACAGATACGCAGTATTTT.

Regarding this clone: The same CDR3 is also encoded by other DNA sequences in this sample. This chain joins TRBV9 and TRBJ2-7; 7 positions match TRBD2. Germline-derived CDR1 and CDR2 are SGDLS and YYNGEE. With 4 bases clipped from V and 0 bases from J, the junction kept 4 bases outside the gene matches. The CDR3 length is 14 residues. The CDR3 reads CASSPRDYSYEQYF. In nucleotides, the CDR3 is TGTGCCAGCAGCCCCCGGGACTACTCCTACGAGCAGTACTTC.

The V call is TRBV2, the J call TRBJ2-7, with unresolved D. From germline, CDR1 is SNHLY and CDR2 FYNNEI. This CDR3 contains 12 residues. V shed 2 bases and J shed 4 bases, with 6 bases lying between them. CDR3 coding DNA: TGTGCCAGCAGTGAAATGAGTTACGAGCAGTACTTC. It codes for CASSEMSYEQYF.

The J gene is TRBJ2-1, the V gene TRBV30; D is perhaps TRBD1 or TRBD2 (6 bases each). The V and J ends lost 0 bases and 9 bases respectively, with 15 bases between them. This CDR3 spans 14 amino acids. The germline V gene encodes CDR1 GTSNPN and CDR2 SVGIG (reference sequence). The CDR3 reads CAWSVRFGGGEQFF. CDR3 nucleotides: TGTGCCTGGAGTGTACGGTTCGGGGGCGGTGAGCAGTTCTTC. Full variable domain (outside the CDR3, taken from reference TRBV30 and TRBJ2-1): SQTIHQWPATLVQPVGSPLSLECTVEGTSNPNLYWYRQAAGRGLQLLFYSVGIGQISSEVPQNLSASRPQDRQFILSSKKLLLSDSGFYLCAWSVRFGGGEQFFGPGTRLTVL.

This clone has only a few counts. The rearrangement uses TRBV2 and TRBJ2-1; D is possibly TRBD1 or TRBD2 (6 bases each). Trimming cost V 4 bases and J 4 bases, with 20 bases left between them. CDR3 size: 17 residues. In germline, CDR1 is SNHLY, CDR2 FYNNEI. CDR3 nucleotide sequence: TGTGCCAGCAGTGTAGATATACAGGGTGGAGGGTACAATGAGCAGTTCTTC. Translated, it gives CASSVDIQGGGYNEQFF.